What follows is one T cell receptor (beta chain) and its context. Its antigen remains unidentified. It was through 5'RACE template switching that TCR cDNA was made, with a universal primer site and UMIs added. TCRdb re-called the 5' RACE reads with MiXCR, one entry per CDR3 protein. Of roughly 150,000 distinct CDR3 sequences in the sample, 6% to 7.5% were seen once. These data come from a study of T cells after yellow fever vaccination. The CDR3 has 13 amino acids. The germline V gene has CDR1 SGHDT and CDR2 YYEEEE. V was pared by 0 bases and J by 6 bases, with 7 bases between. Findings of the study overall: At around 95% for CD4 and approximately 88% for CD8, most primary-vaccination clones showed up again after the booster.

The sample in question was CD4+ T cells sorted from PBMCs, obtained around 5 days after the first yellow fever vaccination. J is TRBJ2-1 and V is TRBV5-6; D possibly corresponds to TRBD2 (5 bases). The sequence was obtained from a man aged 18-30 years who received the YFV17D yellow fever vaccine. CDR3 DNA: TGTGCCAGCAGCTTGGGACTACCCAATGAGCAGTTCTTC. Its protein product is CASSLGLPNEQFF. The whole variable domain, filled in from reference TRBV5-6 and TRBJ2-1, reads DAGVTQSPTHLIKTRGQQVTLRCSPKSGHDTVSWYQQALGQGPQFIFQYYEEEERQRGNFPDRFSGHQFPNYSSELNVNALLLGDSALYLCASSLGLPNEQFFGPGTRLTVL.